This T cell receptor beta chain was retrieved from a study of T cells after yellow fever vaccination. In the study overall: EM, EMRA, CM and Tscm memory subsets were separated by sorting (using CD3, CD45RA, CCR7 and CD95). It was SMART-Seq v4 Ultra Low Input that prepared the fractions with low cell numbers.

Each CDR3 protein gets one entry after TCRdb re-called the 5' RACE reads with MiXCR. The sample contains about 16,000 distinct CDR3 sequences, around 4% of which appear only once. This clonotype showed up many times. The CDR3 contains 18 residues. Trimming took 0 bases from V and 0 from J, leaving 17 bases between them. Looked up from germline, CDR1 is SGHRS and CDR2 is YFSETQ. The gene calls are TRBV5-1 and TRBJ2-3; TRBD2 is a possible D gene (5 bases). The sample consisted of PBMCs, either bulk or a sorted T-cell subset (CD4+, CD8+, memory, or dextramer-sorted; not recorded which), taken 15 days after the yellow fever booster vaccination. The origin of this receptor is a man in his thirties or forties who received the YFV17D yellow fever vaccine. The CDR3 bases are TGCGCCAGCAGCTTGGCCCCCCGGACCGGGATTAGCACAGATACGCAGTATTTT. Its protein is CASSLAPRTGISTDTQYF.